This TCR beta chain is drawn from a study of T cells after posttransplantation cyclophosphamide. Study-wide points: After PTCy, TRB diversity resembled that of CNI/methotrexate controls. Later blood repertoires were often dominated by clones from the donor CD8+ memory compartment. Tissue-infiltrating T cells from skin or gut overlapped little with blood T cells.

Libraries were prepared by immunoSEQ multiplex PCR; TCRdb keeps only in-frame clonotypes and omits some of them. The sample lists 51,000 or so clones, 94% occurring once. On the day of bone marrow donation, the related graft donor provided peripheral blood. CDR1 and CDR2 from the germline V gene are LGHNA and YSLEER. The CDR3 consists of 15 residues. V lost 0 bases and J lost 0, with 8 bases in between. In regard to this clone: Its specificity is not known.

The material sequenced was PBMCs. The sequence derives from a woman aged 25 to 45 in good health and a related stem cell transplant donor. V and J are TRBV4-3 and TRBJ1-1; TRBD1 is a possible D gene (6 bases). The CDR3 region is CASSQDQGMNTEAFF. As DNA, the CDR3 is TGCGCCAGCAGCCAAGATCAGGGGATGAACACTGAAGCTTTCTTT.